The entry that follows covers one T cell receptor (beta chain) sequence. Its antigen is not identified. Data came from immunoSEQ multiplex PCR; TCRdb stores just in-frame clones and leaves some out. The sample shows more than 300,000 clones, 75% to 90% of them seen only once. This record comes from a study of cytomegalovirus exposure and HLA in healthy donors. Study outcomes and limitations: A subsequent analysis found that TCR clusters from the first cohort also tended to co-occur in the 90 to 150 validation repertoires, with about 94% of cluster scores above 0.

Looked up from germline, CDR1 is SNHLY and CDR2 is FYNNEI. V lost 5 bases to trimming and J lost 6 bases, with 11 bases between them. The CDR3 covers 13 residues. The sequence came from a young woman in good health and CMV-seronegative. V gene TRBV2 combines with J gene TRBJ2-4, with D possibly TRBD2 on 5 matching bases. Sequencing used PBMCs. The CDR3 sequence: CASSLTEGNIQYF. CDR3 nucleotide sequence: TGTGCCAGCAGTCTTACCGAGGGAAACATTCAGTACTTC.